This TCR beta chain was recorded in a study of shared clonotypes between healthy human individuals. The study, taken as a whole, reports: The genetic and exposure-history diversity represented was limited by few donors. With a few donors compared, around 5% of naive CD4 clonotypes were shared.

On this clone: Its antigen remains unknown.

The split of CD4+ cells yielded CD45RA+ naive and CD45RA-negative memory subsets. Method: immunoSEQ multiplex PCR; TCRdb's copy keeps in-frame clones and lacks some. Seen here are roughly 330,000 clones, around two thirds observed once, and the top ten hold approximately 10%. V trimming: 6 bases; J trimming: 0 bases; junction bases outside the gene matches: 6. Germline loops: CDR1 MNHEY, CDR2 SVGAGI. The CDR3 covers 15 residues. The sequenced sample consisted of memory CD4+ T cells sorted from blood. Specified subset: CD45RA-negative fraction. V is TRBV6-5 and J is TRBJ2-7, with 9 bases fitting TRBD1. The TCR comes from a young man in good health. The CDR3 sequence: CASRKGQGFSYEQYF. In DNA, the CDR3 is TGTGCCAGCAGAAAAGGACAGGGGTTCTCCTACGAGCAGTACTTC.